This T cell receptor (beta chain) was retrieved from a study of siplizumab effects on memory and regulatory T cells. Produced via immunoSEQ multiplex PCR; TCRdb's table is partial and in-frame only. Here the sample spans about 120,000 clones, approximately 94% being singletons. The CDR3 has 16 residues. In germline, CDR1 is SGHRS, CDR2 YFSETQ. V shed 3 bases, J shed 5 bases, and the junction held 13 bases outside the gene matches. This clone was observed a few times. The material sequenced was non-Treg CD4+ T cells sorted from blood. The rearrangement links TRBV5-1 to TRBJ2-5, with 7 positions matching TRBD1. The source of this sequence is a human donor in good health. The CDR3 protein is CASSSGGTAQGETQYF. As DNA, the CDR3 is TGCGCCAGCAGCTCCGGTGGGACAGCCCAAGGGGAGACCCAGTACTTC.